This T cell receptor beta chain was sequenced during a study of vaccination and CD4 T cells after COVID-19. About the research overall: Convalescent donors totaled six males and four females, including two who were Hispanic. Post-COVID sampling occurred a median about 110 days after diagnosis (range 35 to 161).

As for this clonotype: Its antigen is as yet unknown.

Treatment given: roughly ten-day PBMC culture with coronavirus spike peptide pools or control peptides (ViraFEST assay). After about eleven days of culture, CD4+ T cells were negatively selected. Sequenced with the Oncomine TCR Beta short-read assay was DNA taken from cultured CD4+ T cells. Genomic DNA was isolated from CD4+ T cells that had been cultured. TCRdb called the PCR reads again in MiXCR, with one record for every CDR3 protein. This sample has 15,000 to 20,000 distinct CDR3 sequences; roughly 78% occur once, and the top ten carry 15% to 20%. CDR1 and CDR2 (germline): LGHNA, YNFKEQ. The CDR3 is 17 residues long. The ends were cut back, 1 base at V and 2 bases at J, with 17 bases in the middle.

This clonotype was sampled from a human donor who received a COVID-19 vaccine. The chain joins TRBV4-2 to TRBJ2-5; D is unclear. The source material was CD4+ T cells from blood, cultured in vitro, sampled after SARS-CoV-2 vaccination. As DNA, the CDR3 is TGTGCCAGCAGCCAAGGTCCCCTGGGCGGCGTACAAGAGACCCAGTACTTC. Its translation is CASSQGPLGGVQETQYF.